This note documents a single TCR beta chain sequence. Its target is unknown. V dropped 4 bases and J dropped 1; count of bases not matched to a gene: 4. The CDR3 sequence is 14 residues long. Germline loops: CDR1 SGHNT, CDR2 YYREEE (reference sequence). This record belongs to a study of graft-versus-host responses after intestinal transplantation. Study at large: Each of the recipients got a multivisceral, liver-intestinal, or isolated intestinal transplant. Every transplant recipient was induced with anti-thymocyte globulin, then maintained on tacrolimus and steroids for 2 to 3 years.

Findings and caveats of the study: Some GvH clones appeared in ileal mucosa or blood before recipient bone marrow.

Produced via immunoSEQ multiplex PCR; TCRdb's table is partial and in-frame only. The table records 70,000 to 75,000 clones, around 90% of them present only once. The clonotype was recovered from a human donor who received an intestinal transplant. The rearrangement uses TRBV5-4 and TRBJ2-5, with 7 positions matching TRBD1. Material: unstimulated CD8+ T cells sorted from spleen or lymph node cells, obtained before intestinal transplant. This CDR3 reads CASSQRQGQETQYF. CDR3 in DNA: TGTGCCAGCAGCCAGCGACAGGGCCAAGAGACCCAGTACTTC.